This T cell receptor beta chain was found in a study of T cells in Graves' hyperthyroidism and ophthalmopathy. Trimming took 7 bases from V and 0 from J, leaving 13 bases between them. This CDR3 has 14 amino acids. RNA transcripts gave rise to amplified TCR beta CDR3 regions. HTBI primers were used for first-round RT-PCR of the TCR CDR3. TCRdb reprocessed the multiplex PCR reads with MiXCR, giving one entry per CDR3 protein. The sample includes roughly 56,000 distinct CDR3 sequences, approximately 50% of them seen just once. Ophthalmopathy in the patients scored at least 3 on Clinical Activity Score and at least 4 on NOSPECS grade, lasting under 3 months. The study excluded patients with uncontrolled infection, other autoimmune disease, pregnancy or lactation. In this sample, this clonotype turned up many times.

This TCR was recovered from a woman aged 25 to 39 with Graves' ophthalmopathy. The rearrangement joins TRBV12-3 or TRBV12-4 to TRBJ2-7, with unresolved D. The sample was blood. For the CDR3, the DNA is TGTGCCAGCACCCCAGTCGGCCTCTCCTACGAGCAGTACTTC. This gives the protein CASTPVGLSYEQYF.